This T cell receptor beta chain is from a study of blood T cell repertoires in COVID-19. TCRdb's copy holds only in-frame clones and misses some; the assay was immunoSEQ multiplex PCR. The data contain 350,000 to 450,000 clones, approximately 89% of them singletons. The CDR3 is 16 amino acids. V was pared by 2 bases and J by 7 bases, with 15 bases between. Per germline, CDR1 LGHDT and CDR2 YNNKEL (reference sequence). The source of this sequence is a woman aged 40 to 55 who had been exposed to COVID-19. The sample consisted of PBMCs or T cells enriched from blood (not recorded which). V and J are TRBV3-1 (or the pseudogene TRBV3-2) and TRBJ1-6; weak D call: TRBD1 (6 bases). The CDR3 coding sequence is TGTGCCAGCAGCCAATATGCGGGGGGCGCGAATTCACCCCTCCACTTT. Residues: CASSQYAGGANSPLHF.